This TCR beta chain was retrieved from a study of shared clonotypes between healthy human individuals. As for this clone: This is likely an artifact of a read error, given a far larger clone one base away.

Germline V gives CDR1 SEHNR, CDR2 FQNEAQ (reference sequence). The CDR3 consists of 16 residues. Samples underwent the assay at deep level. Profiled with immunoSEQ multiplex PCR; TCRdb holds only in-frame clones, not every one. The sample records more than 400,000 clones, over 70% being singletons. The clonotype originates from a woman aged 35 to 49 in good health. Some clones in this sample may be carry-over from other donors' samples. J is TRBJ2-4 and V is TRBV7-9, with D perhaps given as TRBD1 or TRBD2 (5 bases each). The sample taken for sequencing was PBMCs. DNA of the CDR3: TGTGCCAGCAGCTTAGGGGCAGGGCTAGCCAAAAACACTCAGTACTTC. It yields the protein CASSLGAGLAKNTQYF.